One and the same sample provided the 19 T cell receptor beta chains below, sequenced in a study of post-analysis software for immune sequencing data. These receptors' antigens are unknown. The TCR beta cDNA libraries carried unique molecular identifiers. TCRdb fed the PCR reads into MiXCR, producing one record per CDR3 protein. Of approximately 460,000 distinct CDR3 sequences listed, less than 45% are singletons. Study-level points and caveats: Patients had higher frequencies than controls of roughly 5 TRBV segments, including TRBV5-6, TRBV5-1 and TRBV20-1.

The specimen sequenced was blood. The receptors stem from a girl aged 5 to 17 with multiple sclerosis.

The chain has TRBV6-2 or TRBV6-3 and TRBJ1-2; no reliable D call. Germline assignment: CDR1 MNHEY and CDR2 SVGEGT. V was shortened by 5 bases and J by 7 bases, with 14 bases between the two germline ends. The CDR3 length is 13 residues. The CDR3 DNA is TGTGCCAGCAGTCCCGGTGAAGCTGGTGGCTACACCTTC. Translated, it gives CASSPGEAGGYTF.

V and J are TRBV12-3 or TRBV12-4 and TRBJ1-2; D might be TRBD1 (6 bases). V shed 5 bases and J shed 8 bases, with 15 bases lying between them. The CDR3 covers 13 residues. CDR3 DNA sequence: TGTGCCAGCAGTATACGAACAGGGTTCGGCTACACCTTC. Translation gives CASSIRTGFGYTF.

This clonotype has a count of ten or more. This chain joins TRBV15 and TRBJ2-3; D is undetermined. This CDR3 comprises 12 residues. Trimming took off 0 bases at V and 2 bases at J, with 0 bases between the two ends. Per the germline V gene, CDR1 is LNHNV and CDR2 is YYDKDF (reference sequence). Here the CDR3 reads CATSRDTDTQYF. CDR3 coding DNA: TGTGCCACCAGCAGAGACACAGATACGCAGTATTTT.

This rearrangement joins TRBV28 to TRBJ2-3; TRBD2 agrees at 11 bases. The germline gives CDR1 MDHEN, CDR2 SYDVKM. The CDR3 covers 16 residues. After removal of 6 bases from V and 4 bases from J, the junction contained 9 bases not matched to a gene. CDR3 nucleotides: TGTGCCAGCAGCGAACTATCTAGCGGGAGGTCAGATACGCAGTATTTT. Protein product: CASSELSSGRSDTQYF.

This clonotype has a handful of counts. This chain connects TRBV4-1 to TRBJ1-5; D is ambiguous. The CDR3 contains 16 residues. V lost 4 bases, J lost 4 bases, and 17 bases lay in between. Germline V gene lookup returns CDR1 MGHRA and CDR2 YSYEKL. Here the CDR3 reads CASSPQEEGRNQPQHF. As DNA, the CDR3 is TGCGCCAGCAGCCCGCAGGAGGAAGGGAGGAATCAGCCCCAGCATTTT.

The chain uses TRBV5-5 and TRBJ2-2; a weak D match, TRBD2 (5 bases). Trimming shortened V by 2 bases and J by 1 base, and 12 bases separated the two germline ends. Germline V lookup: CDR1 SGHKS, CDR2 YYEKEE (reference sequence). This CDR3 spans 16 amino acids. Here the CDR3 reads CASSLVGGLNTGELFF. CDR3 coding DNA: TGTGCCAGCAGCTTAGTTGGCGGGCTGAACACCGGGGAGCTGTTTTTT.

The chain is built from TRBV6-6 and TRBJ2-3, with 8 bases aligning to TRBD2. The CDR3 loop spans 17 amino acids. After removal of 2 bases from V and 2 bases from J, the junction contained 9 bases not matched to a gene. Germline values: CDR1 MNHNY, CDR2 SVGAGI (reference sequence). The CDR3 is CASSYEASGPLTDTQYF. The CDR3, as DNA: TGTGCCAGCAGTTACGAGGCTAGCGGGCCCCTCACAGATACGCAGTATTTT.

This clonotype has only a few counts. The V gene is TRBV27, the J gene TRBJ2-1, with D possibly being TRBD2 (5 bases). The V gene lost 4 bases and the J gene lost 8 bases, with 15 bases spanning the gap. The CDR3 totals 14 residues. Germline V gene data show CDR1 as MNHEY and CDR2 as SMNVEV (reference sequence). The CDR3 nucleotides read TGTGCCAGCAGTTCCCTCACTAGTCCCCATGAGCAGTTCTTC. Amino acids: CASSSLTSPHEQFF.

This clonotype was detected a few times. This CDR3 reads CASGQTSGSSEYF. The DNA of the CDR3 is TGTGCCAGCGGCCAAACTAGCGGGAGTTCTGAGTACTTC. This rearrangement joins TRBV27 to TRBJ2-7; 11 positions match TRBD2. Trimming removed 8 bases from V and 11 bases from J; junction bases left unmatched: 11. The length of the CDR3 is 13 residues. From germline, CDR1 is MNHEY and CDR2 SMNVEV (reference sequence).

This clonotype was seen more than once but under ten times. The chain combines TRBV20-1 with TRBJ2-3, with a possible D match to TRBD1 (6 bases). This CDR3 has 13 amino acids. Trimming removed 3 bases at V and 2 bases at J, with 9 bases between. Germline CDR1 DFQATT, CDR2 SNEGSKA (reference sequence). CDR3 nucleotides: TGCAGTGCTAGGGACAGACCCACAGATACGCAGTATTTT. It specifies CSARDRPTDTQYF.

The V gene is TRBV3-1, the J gene TRBJ2-5; TRBD1 aligns across 9 bases. The V gene end was trimmed by 1 base and the J gene end by 0 bases; junction bases not matched to a gene: 9. The CDR3 is 18 amino acids. Germline V gene data show CDR1 as LGHDT and CDR2 as YNNKEL (reference sequence). CDR3 coding DNA: TGTGCCAGCAGCCAAGGGAAGGGACAGGGTCTCTACCAAGAGACCCAGTACTTC. Its translation: CASSQGKGQGLYQETQYF.

This chain links TRBV29-1 with TRBJ2-3; no clear D. CDR1 is SQVTM and CDR2 is ANQGSEA in the germline V gene. The CDR3 is 17 residues long. Trimming took 0 bases from V and 2 from J, leaving 18 bases between them. CDR3 region: CSVEDLGRREFTDTQYF. The CDR3 region has the DNA TGCAGCGTTGAAGATCTAGGACGGAGAGAGTTCACAGATACGCAGTATTTT.

This clonotype was recorded a few times. The chain combines TRBV21-1 with TRBJ2-7; the table's D call TRBD1 went unverified against the DNA. TRBV21-1 is marked as a pseudogene. The CDR3 consists of 13 residues. CDR3 sequence reads: CASSNEDRGEQYF. The CDR3 bases are TGTGCCAGCAGCAATGAGGATAGGGGCGAGCAGTACTTC.

This clonotype appeared a few times. In nucleotides, the CDR3 is TGTGCCAGCAGCCGTCTTGGGACTGAAACTTCGTACCAAGAGACCCAGTACTTC. Amino acids: CASSRLGTETSYQETQYF. The rearrangement joins TRBV7-9 to TRBJ2-5, with D possibly TRBD2 on 6 matching bases. The CDR3 is made up of 18 amino acids. Germline V gene data show CDR1 as SEHNR and CDR2 as FQNEAQ (reference sequence). Trimming took 5 bases from V and 0 from J, leaving 22 bases between them.

This clonotype was counted a few times. The gene calls are TRBV6-1 and TRBJ2-1; 8 bases fit TRBD2. The germline V gene encodes CDR1 MNHNS and CDR2 SASEGT. The CDR3 runs to 15 residues. V was pared by 1 base and J by 4 bases, with 3 bases of the junction left unmatched. CDR3 in DNA: TGTGCCAGCAGTGAAGGCCGGGAGGGATACAATGAGCAGTTCTTC. It translates to CASSEGREGYNEQFF.

This clonotype was detected only a few times. The chain carries TRBV2 and TRBJ1-5; D remains ambiguous. Germline V gives CDR1 SNHLY, CDR2 FYNNEI. Trimming cost V 6 bases and J 9 bases, with 15 bases left between them. The CDR3 contains 13 residues. The CDR3 nucleotides read TGTGCCAGCAGCCCTTACGGGCTGGGGCCCCAGCATTTT. Its translation: CASSPYGLGPQHF.

The chain employs TRBV20-1 and TRBJ2-1; 9 nucleotides align to TRBD2. The CDR3 covers 16 residues. V lost 1 base and J lost 1; bases outside the gene matches: 5. CDR1 and CDR2 from the germline V gene are DFQATT and SNEGSKA (reference sequence). The CDR3 region has the DNA TGCAGTGCTAGAGTAGTTCTAGCGGGGTCCTACAATGAGCAGTTCTTC. Protein sequence: CSARVVLAGSYNEQFF.

A few counts support this clonotype. The genes are TRBV11-2 and TRBJ2-1; 13 bases fit TRBD2. The CDR3 sequence is 15 residues long. Per the germline V gene, CDR1 is SGHAT and CDR2 is FQNNGV. Trimming took 6 bases from V and 13 from J; bases not matched to a gene: 12. DNA for the CDR3: TGTGCCAGCAGTTCCCGACTAGCGGGAGGAGAGACCCAGTTCTTC. It specifies CASSSRLAGGETQFF.

This CDR3 is CASSLRGQGETQYF. CDR3 DNA: TGTGCCAGCAGTTTGAGGGGACAGGGAGAGACCCAGTACTTC. The chain links TRBV12-3 or TRBV12-4 to TRBJ2-5, with 9 positions matching TRBD1. Losses at the gene ends were 3 bases for V and 4 bases for J; bases not matched to a gene: 3. The CDR3 runs to 14 residues.